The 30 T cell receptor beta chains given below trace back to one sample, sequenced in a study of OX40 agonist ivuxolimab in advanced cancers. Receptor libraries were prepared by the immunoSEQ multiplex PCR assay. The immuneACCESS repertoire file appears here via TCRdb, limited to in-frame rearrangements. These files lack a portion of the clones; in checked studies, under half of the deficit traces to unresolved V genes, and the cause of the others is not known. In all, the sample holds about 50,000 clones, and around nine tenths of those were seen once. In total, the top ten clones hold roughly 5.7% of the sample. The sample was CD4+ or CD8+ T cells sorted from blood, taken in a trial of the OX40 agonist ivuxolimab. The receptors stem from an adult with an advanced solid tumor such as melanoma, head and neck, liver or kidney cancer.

Written as DNA, the CDR3 is TGCGCCAGCAGCATTTACGGACAGGAGCAATATAATTCACCCCTCCACTTT. Its translation is CASSIYGQEQYNSPLHF. The rearrangement joins TRBV5-1 to TRBJ1-6; 7 bases are shared with TRBD1. The CDR3 has 17 amino acids. Trimming took 4 bases from V and 4 from J; bases not matched to a gene: 11. Germline values: CDR1 SGHRS, CDR2 YFSETQ.

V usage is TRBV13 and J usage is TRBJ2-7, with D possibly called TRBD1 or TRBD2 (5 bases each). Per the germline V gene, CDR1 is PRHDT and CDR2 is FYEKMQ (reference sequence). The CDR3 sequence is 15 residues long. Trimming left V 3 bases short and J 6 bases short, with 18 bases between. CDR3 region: CASSFRDVGKPEQYF. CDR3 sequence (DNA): TGTGCCAGCAGCTTCCGGGACGTAGGGAAGCCCGAGCAGTACTTC.

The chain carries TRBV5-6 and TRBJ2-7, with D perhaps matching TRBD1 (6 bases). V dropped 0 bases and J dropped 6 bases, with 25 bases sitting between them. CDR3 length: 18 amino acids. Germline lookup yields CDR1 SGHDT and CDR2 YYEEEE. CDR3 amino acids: CASSLAQSTGTYYSEQYF. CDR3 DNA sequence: TGTGCCAGCAGCTTGGCTCAATCTACCGGGACATATTACTCCGAGCAGTACTTC.

The CDR3 region is CASSPGLAGITVDEQYF. The DNA of the CDR3 is TGTGCCAGCAGCCCCGGACTAGCGGGAATCACAGTGGACGAGCAGTACTTC. The gene calls are TRBV9 and TRBJ2-7, with 12 bases aligning to TRBD2. The CDR3 consists of 17 residues. Germline CDR1 and CDR2: SGDLS and YYNGEE. Germline trimming cut 4 bases from V and 5 bases from J; bases unmatched to any gene: 13.

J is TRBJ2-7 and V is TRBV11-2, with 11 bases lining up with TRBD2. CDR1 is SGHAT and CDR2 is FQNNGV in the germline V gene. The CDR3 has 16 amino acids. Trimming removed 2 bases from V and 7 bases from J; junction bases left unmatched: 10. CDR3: CASSLPLAGVPWEQYV. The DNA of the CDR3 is TGTGCCAGCAGCTTACCACTAGCGGGGGTTCCCTGGGAGCAGTACGTC.

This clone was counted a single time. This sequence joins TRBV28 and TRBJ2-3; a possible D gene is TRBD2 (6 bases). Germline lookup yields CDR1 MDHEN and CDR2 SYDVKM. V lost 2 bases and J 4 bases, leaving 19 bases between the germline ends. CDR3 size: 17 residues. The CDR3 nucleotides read TGTGCCAGCAGTTTAAGATTCATAGCGGAATCTTCAGATACGCAGTATTTT. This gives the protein CASSLRFIAESSDTQYF.

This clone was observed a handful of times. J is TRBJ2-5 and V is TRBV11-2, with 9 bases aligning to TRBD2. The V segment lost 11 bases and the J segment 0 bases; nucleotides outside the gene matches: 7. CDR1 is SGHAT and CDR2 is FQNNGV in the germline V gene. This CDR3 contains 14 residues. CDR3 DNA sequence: TGTGCCTCAGGGCTAGCGGGGTACCAAGAGACCCAGTACTTC. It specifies CASGLAGYQETQYF.

The CDR3 sequence is CASSSWTSGGPPGTQYF. In nucleotides, the CDR3 is TGTGCCAGCAGCTCCTGGACTAGCGGGGGGCCCCCGGGGACCCAGTACTTC. The chain recombines TRBV11-2 with TRBJ2-5; TRBD2 agrees at 14 bases. The CDR3 contains 17 residues. Trimming at V came to 4 bases and at J to 7 bases, leaving 11 bases not matched to a gene. The germline CDR1 and CDR2 sequences are SGHAT and FQNNGV. The full variable domain, its missing parts supplied by reference TRBV11-2 and TRBJ2-5, is EAGVAQSPRYKIIEKRQSVAFWCNPISGHATLYWYQQILGQGPKLLIQFQNNGVVDDSQLPKDRFSAERLKGVDSTLKIQPAKLEDSAVYLCASSSWTSGGPPGTQYFGPGTRLLVL.

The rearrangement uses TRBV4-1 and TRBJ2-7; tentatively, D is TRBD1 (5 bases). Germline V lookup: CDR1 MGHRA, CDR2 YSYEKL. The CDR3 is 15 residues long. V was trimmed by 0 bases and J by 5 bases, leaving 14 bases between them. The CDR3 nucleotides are TGCGCCAGCAGCCAAGATTTGGCCGACAGAGACGAGCAGTACTTC. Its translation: CASSQDLADRDEQYF.

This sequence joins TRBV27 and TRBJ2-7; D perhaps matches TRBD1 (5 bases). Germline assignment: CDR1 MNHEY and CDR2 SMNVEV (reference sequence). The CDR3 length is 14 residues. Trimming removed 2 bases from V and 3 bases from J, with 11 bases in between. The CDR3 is CASSLQGNFYEQYF. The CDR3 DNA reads TGTGCCAGCAGTTTACAGGGAAACTTCTACGAGCAGTACTTC.

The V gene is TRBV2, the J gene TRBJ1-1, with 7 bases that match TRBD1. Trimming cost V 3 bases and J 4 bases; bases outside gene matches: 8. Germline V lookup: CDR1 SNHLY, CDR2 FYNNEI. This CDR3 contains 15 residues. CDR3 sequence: CASSEGDNRGTEAFF. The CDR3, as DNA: TGTGCCAGCAGTGAGGGGGACAACAGGGGCACTGAAGCTTTCTTT.

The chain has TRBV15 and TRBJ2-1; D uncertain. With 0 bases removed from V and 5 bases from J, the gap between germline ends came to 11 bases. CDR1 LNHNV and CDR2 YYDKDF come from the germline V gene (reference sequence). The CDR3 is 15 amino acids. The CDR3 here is CATSRDQTKNNEQFF. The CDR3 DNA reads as TGTGCCACCAGCAGAGATCAAACCAAAAACAATGAGCAGTTCTTC.

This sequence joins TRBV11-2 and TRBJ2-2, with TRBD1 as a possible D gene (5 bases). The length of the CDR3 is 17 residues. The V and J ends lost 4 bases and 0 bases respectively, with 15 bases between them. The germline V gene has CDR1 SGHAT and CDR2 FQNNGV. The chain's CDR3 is CASSSPLDRPNTGELFF. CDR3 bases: TGTGCCAGCAGCTCTCCCTTAGACAGACCGAACACCGGGGAGCTGTTTTTT.

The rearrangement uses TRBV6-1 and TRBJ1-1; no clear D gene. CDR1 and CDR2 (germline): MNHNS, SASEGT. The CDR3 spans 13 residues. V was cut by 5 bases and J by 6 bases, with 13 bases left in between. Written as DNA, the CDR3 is TGTGCCAGCAGTCCGAATTTGCGTGCTGAAGCTTTCTTT. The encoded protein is CASSPNLRAEAFF.

CDR3: CASSWGGTGEHSNQPQHF. DNA of the CDR3: TGTGCCAGCAGCTGGGGGGGGACAGGGGAGCATAGCAATCAGCCCCAGCATTTT. The rearrangement links TRBV7-8 to TRBJ1-5, with 10 bases identical to TRBD1. CDR3 length: 18 residues. Germline values: CDR1 SGHVS, CDR2 FQNEAQ. The V and J ends lost 4 bases and 0 bases, in that order; junction bases with no gene match: 9.

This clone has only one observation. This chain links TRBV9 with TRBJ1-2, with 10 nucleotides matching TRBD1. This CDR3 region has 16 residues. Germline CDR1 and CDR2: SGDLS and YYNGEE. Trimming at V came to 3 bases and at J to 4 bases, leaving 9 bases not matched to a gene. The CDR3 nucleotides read TGTGCCAGCAGCGGAACCTGGACAGGGGGAGTCTATGGCTACACCTTC. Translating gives CASSGTWTGGVYGYTF.

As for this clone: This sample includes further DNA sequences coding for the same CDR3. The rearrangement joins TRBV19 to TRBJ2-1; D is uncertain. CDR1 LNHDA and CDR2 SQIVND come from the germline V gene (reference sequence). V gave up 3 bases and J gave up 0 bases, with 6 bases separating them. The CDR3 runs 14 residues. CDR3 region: CASSISDSYNEQFF. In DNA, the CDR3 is TGTGCCAGTAGTATTTCGGACTCCTACAATGAGCAGTTCTTC.

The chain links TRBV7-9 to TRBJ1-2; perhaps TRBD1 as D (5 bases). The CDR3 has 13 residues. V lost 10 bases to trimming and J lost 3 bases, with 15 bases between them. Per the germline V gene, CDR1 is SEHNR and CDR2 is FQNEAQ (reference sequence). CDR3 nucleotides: TGTGCCACCCATCGGCAGGGAGACTATGGCTACACCTTC. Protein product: CATHRQGDYGYTF.

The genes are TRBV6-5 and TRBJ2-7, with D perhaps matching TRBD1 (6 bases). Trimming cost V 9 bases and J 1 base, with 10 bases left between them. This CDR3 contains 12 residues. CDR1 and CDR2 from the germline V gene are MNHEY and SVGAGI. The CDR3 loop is CARGTLSYEQYV. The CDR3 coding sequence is TGTGCCAGAGGGACACTGTCCTACGAGCAGTACGTC.

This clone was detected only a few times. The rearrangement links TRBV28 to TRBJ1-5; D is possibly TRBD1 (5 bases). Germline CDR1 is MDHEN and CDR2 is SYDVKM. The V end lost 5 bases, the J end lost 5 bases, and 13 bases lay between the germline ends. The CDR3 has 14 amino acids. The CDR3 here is CASSRAGLYQPQHF. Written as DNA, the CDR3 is TGTGCCAGCAGTCGAGCAGGGCTCTATCAGCCCCAGCATTTT.

Here the CDR3 DNA reads TGTGCCAGCAGTGAGGAGACAGTCCAAGAGACCCAGTACTTC. Residues: CASSEETVQETQYF. This chain links TRBV6-1 with TRBJ2-5, with D perhaps TRBD1 (5 bases). The CDR3 runs 14 residues. Trimming took 3 bases from V and 1 from J, leaving 9 bases between them. Germline CDR1 MNHNS, CDR2 SASEGT.

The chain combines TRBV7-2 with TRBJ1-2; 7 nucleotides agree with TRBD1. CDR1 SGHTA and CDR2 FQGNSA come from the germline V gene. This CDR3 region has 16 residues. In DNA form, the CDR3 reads TGTGCTTCGGCCTTTTTCGGCGGGACAGAAAACTATGGCTACACCTTC. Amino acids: CASAFFGGTENYGYTF.

The CDR3 region is CASSYSIYNEQFF. The CDR3 coding sequence is TGTGCCAGCAGTTACTCGATTTACAATGAGCAGTTCTTC. The chain is built from TRBV6-5 and TRBJ2-1; no clear D gene. V was cut by 0 bases and J by 4 bases, with 4 bases left in between. This CDR3 has 13 amino acids. Germline V gene data show CDR1 as MNHEY and CDR2 as SVGAGI.

The CDR3 DNA reads TGTGCCACCTATGGGGCCGGGGAGCTGTTTTTT. Translation: CATYGAGELFF. The genes are TRBV6-5 and TRBJ2-2, with D unresolved. V was clipped by 10 bases and J by 6 bases, with 9 bases between them. Looked up from germline, CDR1 is MNHEY and CDR2 is SVGAGI. The CDR3 loop spans 11 amino acids.

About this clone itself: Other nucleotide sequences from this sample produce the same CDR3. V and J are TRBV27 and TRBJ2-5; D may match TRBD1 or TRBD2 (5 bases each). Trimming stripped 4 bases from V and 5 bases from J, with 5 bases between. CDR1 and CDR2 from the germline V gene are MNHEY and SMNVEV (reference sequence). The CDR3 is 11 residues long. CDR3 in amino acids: CASSWGETQYF. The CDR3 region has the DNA TGTGCCAGCAGTTGGGGGGAGACCCAGTACTTC.

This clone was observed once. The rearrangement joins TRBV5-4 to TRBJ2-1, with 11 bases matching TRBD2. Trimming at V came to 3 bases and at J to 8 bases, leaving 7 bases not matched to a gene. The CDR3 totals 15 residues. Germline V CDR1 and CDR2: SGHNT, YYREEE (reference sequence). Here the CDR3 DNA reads TGTGCCAGCAGCTCAACTAGCGGGAGCTCCCATGAGCAGTTCTTC. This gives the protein CASSSTSGSSHEQFF. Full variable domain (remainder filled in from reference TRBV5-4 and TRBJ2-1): ETGVTQSPTHLIKTRGQQVTLRCSSQSGHNTVSWYQQALGQGPQFIFQYYREEENGRGNFPPRFSGLQFPNYSSELNVNALELDDSALYLCASSSTSGSSHEQFFGPGTRLTVL.

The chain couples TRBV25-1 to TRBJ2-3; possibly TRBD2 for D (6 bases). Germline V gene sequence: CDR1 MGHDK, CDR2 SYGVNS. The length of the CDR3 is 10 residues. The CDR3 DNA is TGTGCGACGGGGGCAGATACGCAGTATTTT. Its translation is CATGADTQYF.

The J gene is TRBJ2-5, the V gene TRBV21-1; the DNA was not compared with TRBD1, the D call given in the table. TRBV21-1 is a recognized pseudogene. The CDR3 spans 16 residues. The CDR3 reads CASSKGLKGNGETQYF. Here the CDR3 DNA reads TGTGCCAGCAGCAAAGGTTTAAAGGGGAACGGGGAGACCCAGTACTTC.

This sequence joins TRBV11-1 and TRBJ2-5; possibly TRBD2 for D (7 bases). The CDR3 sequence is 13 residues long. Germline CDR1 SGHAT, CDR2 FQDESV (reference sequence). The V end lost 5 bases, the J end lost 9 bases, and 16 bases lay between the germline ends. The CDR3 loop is CASSPQVGGPQYF. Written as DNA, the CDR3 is TGTGCCAGCAGCCCTCAGGTCGGGGGGCCCCAGTACTTC.

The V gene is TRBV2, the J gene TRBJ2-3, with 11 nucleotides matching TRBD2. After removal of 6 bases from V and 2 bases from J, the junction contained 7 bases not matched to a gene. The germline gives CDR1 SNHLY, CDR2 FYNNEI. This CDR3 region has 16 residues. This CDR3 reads CASRLGLAANTDTQYF. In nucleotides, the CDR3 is TGTGCCAGCAGGTTGGGACTAGCGGCCAACACAGATACGCAGTATTTT. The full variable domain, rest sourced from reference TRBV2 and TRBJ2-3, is EPEVTQTPSHQVTQMGQEVILRCVPISNHLYFYWYRQILGQKVEFLVSFYNNEISEKSEIFDDQFSVERPDGSNFTLKIRSTKLEDSAMYFCASRLGLAANTDTQYFGPGTRLTVL.